This T cell receptor (beta chain) was documented in a study of shared clonotypes between healthy human individuals. Study-level background: Serving as donors were a couple of women and three men, whose ages spanned 18 to 49.

Concerning this clone: Other nucleotide sequences in the sample specify the same CDR3.

Researchers divided each subset's genomic DNA evenly across several immunoSEQ plates. Libraries were prepared by immunoSEQ multiplex PCR; TCRdb keeps only in-frame clonotypes and omits some of them. Of over 850,000 clones listed, 78% were seen once; the top ten hold 0.6% to 0.75%. J gave up 2 bases and V 4 bases, and 10 bases lay outside the gene matches. CDR1 SGHRS and CDR2 YFSETQ come from the germline V gene. The CDR3 has 16 residues. Those who donated were healthy HIV-negative adults, with no recent acute infections or vaccinations reported. Every one of the donors was a Caucasian adult that lived in Nashville, Tennessee.

Specimen: memory CD4+ T cells from PBMCs. Noted subset: CD45RA-negative fraction. The chain recombines TRBV5-1 with TRBJ2-7, with 9 bases lining up with TRBD1. This sequence was found in a young man in good health. Some clones in this sample may be carry-over from other donors' samples. The CDR3 is CASSQSPGQGTYEQYF. CDR3 nucleotides: TGCGCCAGCAGCCAGTCCCCGGGACAGGGTACCTACGAGCAGTACTTC.